Given below is one T cell receptor beta chain in context. In its sample, this clone was seen a few times. Its target antigen remains unknown. Within one base of it there is no much larger clone, and no base qualities were kept. The source of the sample is a study of blood T cell repertoires in COVID-19 (TCRdb year 2020). For the wider study: Samples from collaborators originated in the United States, Italy and Spain and spanned both the acute and convalescent phases of COVID-19. The material from the prospective study consisted of cDNA or gDNA derived from T cells, B-cell-depleted T cells, or PBMCs. The sample metadata nearly always contained a de-identified subject ID, COVID-19 status, age in years and sex. The repertoires were made available in a free public database intended to serve as a resource for research on the immune response to SARS-CoV-2. Samples came from the ongoing ImmuneRACE study (first 160 participants) plus 1,254 subjects from 6 global collaborators. Where HLA class I and class II types were available, the types were taken from metadata supplied by the sample provider, not from assay-based typing. Subjects who had been exposed to COVID-19, were actively infected with it, or had recovered from it provided the deeply sampled blood TCRbeta repertoires that made up the dataset.

Overall results and qualifications from the work: Clinical and demographic metadata were provided uncurated, with the amount varying by source and participant.

Each collaborating institution followed its own protocols to collect whole blood in K2EDTA tubes. For TCRbeta analysis, collaborators shipped samples as frozen whole blood, isolated PBMCs, or DNA extracted from either of those sample types. TCRbeta CDR3 regions were amplified from genomic DNA using the immunoSEQ Assay, a bias-controlled multiplex PCR. As for the authors' bioinformatics: Nucleated cell counts per sample were estimated from amplification of reference gene primers within the assay. To quantify the absolute abundance of each unique TCRbeta CDR3 rearrangement, sequence reads were collapsed and filtered. For each sample, productive Simpson clonality was calculated by taking the square root of Simpson's diversity index across productive rearrangements. TCRdb mirrors the immuneACCESS table, restricted to in-frame sequences. Some clones are absent from its copies; in checked studies, under half trace to an unresolved V gene, and the reason for the others is unknown. The V and J calls and clone size were taken over from that table, and D and trimming were inferred from the DNA. Counted in this sample were some 100,000 clones; over 75% of them appeared once. Of the sample, 9.5% to 15% is held by the ten largest clones.

The sample was peripheral blood. The TCR originated in a human donor in a cohort sampled during active COVID-19.

The CDR3 sequence is CASSLSPGQGAGANVLTF. The nucleotide sequence reads as follows: TGTGCCAGCAGTTTATCACCGGGACAGGGGGCCGGGGCCAACGTCCTGACTTTC. The chain was built from TRBV28 and TRBJ2-6, and 12 junctional nucleotides match TRBD1. CDR1 and CDR2, looked up from the germline V gene, are MDHEN and SYDVKM. V loses 1 base at its end and J loses 4 bases; junction bases beyond the gene matches: 5. The CDR3 contains 18 residues, cysteine and phenylalanine counted. Only the CDR3 DNA is retained, 54 bases long and in frame from the first base.